This T cell receptor beta chain is from a study of blood T cells in healthy people across ages. For the second PCR, which ran for 7 to 11 cycles, a sample-barcoded 5' primer and a J-beta primer mix were used. A single record per CDR3 protein comes from TCRdb applying MiXCR to the 5' RACE reads. The sample holds 1.5 million to 2 million distinct CDR3 sequences, roughly two fifths seen once. Germline V gene sequence: CDR1 LNHNV, CDR2 YYDKDF (reference sequence). The CDR3 consists of 18 residues. J was trimmed by 5 bases and V by 0 bases; bases with no gene match: 8. The sequenced sample was blood. The clonotype was recovered from a human donor in good health. V usage is TRBV15 and J usage is TRBJ2-1; 12 bases are a match to TRBD2. CDR3 sequence (DNA): TGTGCCACCAGCAGAGATCACGGACTAGCGGGGATGAACAATGAGCAGTTCTTC. Translation: CATSRDHGLAGMNNEQFF.